This TCR beta chain derives from a study of blood T cell repertoires in COVID-19. Sequencing was performed with immunoSEQ multiplex PCR; in TCRdb, only in-frame clones are kept and a portion is missing. Of some 250,000 clones in the sample, 80% to 90% were seen once. The junction had 1 base not matched to a gene; V was cut back by 7 bases and J by 0 bases. The CDR3 runs to 15 residues. Germline CDR1 is MGHDK and CDR2 is SYGVNS. The clonotype comes from a man of 80 years or more with acute or convalescent COVID-19. The chain joins TRBV25-1 to TRBJ2-1, with 12 bases identical to TRBD2. The sequencing sample was made of peripheral blood. The CDR3 DNA follows: TGTGCCAGCACACTAGCGGGGGGCTCCTACAATGAGCAGTTCTTC. It yields the protein CASTLAGGSYNEQFF.